This is a list of T cell receptor beta chains from one sample in a study of shared clonotypes between healthy human individuals. Sequencing used immunoSEQ multiplex PCR; TCRdb keeps in-frame clones, though not all of them. Of under 2.5 million clones in the sample, 80% to 95% were seen once. Input material: naive CD4+ T cells from PBMCs. All receptors derive from a man between 18 and 29 years old in good health. Some clones in this sample may be carry-over from other donors' samples. The CDR3 runs from the conserved cysteine through the conserved F or W. The order of the fields is V gene, clone size, D gene, J gene, CDR3 DNA, CDR3 protein. A D gene is named only where the DNA matches it firmly. For some rows the clone size is stated as once, few or many, or as a class when expanded; others skip it.

>TRBV7-8|-|-|TRBJ1-4
TGTGCCAGCAGCTTAGTAGGTCACGGCACTAATGAAAAACTGTTTTTT
CASSLVGHGTNEKLFF
>TRBV6-1|-|-|TRBJ1-2
TGTGCCAGCAGTGACCAGGGAAGGTATGGCTACACCTTC
CASSDQGRYGYTF
>TRBV5-6|once|-|TRBJ2-5
TGTGCCAGCAGCTTGTGGGGACGCCAAGAGACCCAGTACTTC
CASSLWGRQETQYF
>TRBV7-9|-|-|TRBJ2-7
TGTGCCAGCAGCTTAGGGGGTGACGAGCAGTACTTC
CASSLGGDEQYF
>TRBV7-8|once|-|TRBJ2-7
TGTGCCAGCAGCTCCCAGACACACTCCTACGAGCAGTACTTC
CASSSQTHSYEQYF
>TRBV19|-|-|TRBJ2-7
TGTGCCAGTAGTCTTAGGGCGGGGCTCTCCTACGAGCAGTACTTC
CASSLRAGLSYEQYF
>TRBV27|-|-|TRBJ1-4
TGTGCCAGCAGTACAGGGTCCAATGAAAAACTGTTTTTT
CASSTGSNEKLFF
>TRBV7-2|-|TRBD1|TRBJ2-7
TGTGCCAGCAGCTTCGGGACAGGGGTTTCCTACGAGCAGTACTTC
CASSFGTGVSYEQYF
>TRBV6-1|-|-|TRBJ1-1
TGTGCCAGCAGGGCCGGACGGTTGAACACTGAAGCTTTCTTT
CASRAGRLNTEAFF
>TRBV7-8|-|TRBD2|TRBJ2-1
TGTGCCAGCAGCTCTTCACTAGCGGGAGTCCCCTACAATGAGCAGTTCTTC
CASSSSLAGVPYNEQFF
>TRBV7-2|-|TRBD1|TRBJ2-7
TGTGCCAGCAGCTTAGTGGGGACAGGGAGGTACGAGCAGTACTTC
CASSLVGTGRYEQYF
>TRBV20-1|-|-|TRBJ1-2
TGCAGTGCTAAAGACCGCTATGGCTACACCTTC
CSAKDRYGYTF
>TRBV4-1|-|TRBD1|TRBJ2-7
TGCGCCAGCAGCCAGCCTACGACAGGGGGCAAGAACGAGCAGTACTTC
CASSQPTTGGKNEQYF
>TRBV5-1|-|TRBD2|TRBJ2-5
TGCGCCAGCAGCTGGAGGCCTAGCGGGAGTCCCGAGACCCAGTACTTC
CASSWRPSGSPETQYF
>TRBV5-1|-|-|TRBJ2-1
TGCGCCAGCAGCTTGTTTAGGTTGGATGAGCAGTTCTTC
CASSLFRLDEQFF
>TRBV2|-|TRBD2|TRBJ2-3
TGTGCCAGCAGTACTACGACTAGCGGGGGGGCAGATACGCAGTATTTT
CASSTTTSGGADTQYF
>TRBV5-1|-|TRBD1|TRBJ2-3
TGCGCCAGCAGCCCGGGGACAGGGGCGACAGATACGCAGTATTTT
CASSPGTGATDTQYF
>TRBV27|-|-|TRBJ2-1
TGTGCCAGCAGTTCCCGACTCAATGAGCAGTTCTTC
CASSSRLNEQFF
>TRBV6-5|-|-|TRBJ2-2
TGTGCCAGCAGTTACTCGATGGCAGGTCCCGGGGAGCTGTTTTTT
CASSYSMAGPGELFF
>TRBV15|-|-|TRBJ1-3
TGTGCCACCAGCAGAGGGCGGGGAACAGGAAACACCATATATTTT
CATSRGRGTGNTIYF
>TRBV7-8|-|TRBD1|TRBJ1-2
TGTGCCAGCAGCGCGCTTTCACAGGGGGCTGTTGGCTACACCTTC
CASSALSQGAVGYTF
>TRBV7-9|-|-|TRBJ1-4
TGTGCCAGCAGCGTGCAACGGGGGGCTCGGGCTAATGAAAAACTGTTTTTT
CASSVQRGARANEKLFF
>TRBV7-2|-|-|TRBJ2-7
TGTGCCAGCAGCTCGGGTAGGTTCTACGAGCAGTACTTC
CASSSGRFYEQYF
>TRBV19|-|-|TRBJ1-2
TGTGCCAGTAGCGACCTGGGCGCCTATGGCTACACCTTC
CASSDLGAYGYTF
>TRBV9|-|-|TRBJ1-1
TGTGCCAGCAGCGTAGAGGGGGGGAACACTGAAGCTTTCTTT
CASSVEGGNTEAFF
>TRBV28|-|-|TRBJ1-4
TGTGCCAGCCAGACTGGGCCTGCTGAAAAACTGTTTTTT
CASQTGPAEKLFF
>TRBV9|-|-|TRBJ2-1
TGTGCCAGCAGCCGAGAGGTTGGGAGCGCCTACAATGAGCAGTTCTTC
CASSREVGSAYNEQFF
>TRBV28|-|-|TRBJ2-2
TGTGCCAGCAGTCTTCCGGGACTGTACACCGGGGAGCTGTTTTTT
CASSLPGLYTGELFF
>TRBV27|-|TRBD1|TRBJ1-2
TGTGCCAGCAGTCTCCGGACAGGGAACGGCTACACCTTC
CASSLRTGNGYTF
>TRBV4-1|-|TRBD1|TRBJ2-7
TGCGCCAGCAGCCAATATATGATAGGACAGGGGACCTACGAGCAGTACTTC
CASSQYMIGQGTYEQYF
>TRBV29-1|-|-|TRBJ1-2
TGCAGCGTTGCTATGGGGACTCGCTATGGCTACACCTTC
CSVAMGTRYGYTF
>TRBV2|few|-|TRBJ1-1
TGTGCCAGCAGTGAAATCCAGGACACTGAAGCTTTCTTT
CASSEIQDTEAFF
>TRBV11-1|-|TRBD2|TRBJ2-1
TGTGCCAGCAGCTTATGGGTGAGCGGGAGCCGAAATGAGCAGTTCTTC
CASSLWVSGSRNEQFF
>TRBV27|-|TRBD1|TRBJ1-2
TGTGCCAGCAGATTGATAGGGGGCCAGGGCTATGGCTACACCTTC
CASRLIGGQGYGYTF
>TRBV28|-|TRBD1|TRBJ1-5
TGTGCCAGCAGTTTGGTGCAGGGGGTGATGGGCAATCAGCCCCAGCATTTT
CASSLVQGVMGNQPQHF
>TRBV4-3|-|-|TRBJ2-5
TGCGCCAGCAGCCAAGAGGGGTTAGCTCAAGAGACCCAGTACTTC
CASSQEGLAQETQYF